This record concerns one T cell receptor (beta chain) sequence. The data were obtained in a study of blood T cell repertoires in COVID-19. The CDR3 contains 14 residues. The V gene end was trimmed by 0 bases and the J gene end by 8 bases; junction bases not matched to a gene: 4. The germline V gene encodes CDR1 SGHRS and CDR2 YFSETQ. Participants' own reports of clinical history determined their cohort assignment. In the original processing: Nucleated cell number was recorded as an estimate derived from reference gene primer amplification. Sequencing was performed with immunoSEQ multiplex PCR; in TCRdb, only in-frame clones are kept and a portion is missing. That table gives V, J and clone size, and the DNA gave D and trimming. This sample has about 210,000 clones; 85% occur once, and the top ten carry approximately 19%.

The chain links TRBV5-1 to TRBJ2-1, with 8 bases identical to TRBD2. This sequence originates from a man aged 40-49 years who had recovered from COVID-19. Source material: PBMCs or T cells enriched from blood (not recorded which). CDR3 residues: CASSLGLANDEQFF. The CDR3 DNA reads as TGCGCCAGCAGCTTGGGACTAGCGAATGATGAGCAGTTCTTC.